This is a list of T cell receptor beta chains from one sample in a study of shared clonotypes between healthy human individuals. The protocol was immunoSEQ multiplex PCR, while the TCRdb copy is restricted to in-frame clones and leaves out a portion. The table includes 2 million to 2.5 million clones, just under 95% detected once. The sequenced material came from naive CD8+ T cells sorted from blood. The source of these receptors is a man younger than 35 in good health. Both conserved end residues are part of each CDR3. The order of the fields is V gene, D gene, clone size, J gene, CDR3 protein, CDR3 DNA. D genes are given only for firm matches. Some rows mark clone size as missing; the rest say once, few, many or name a class of expanded clone.

v_call: TRBV4-1; d_call: -; clone_size: -; j_call: TRBJ2-1; cdr3_aa: CASSGGYNEQFF; cdr3_nt: TGCGCCAGCAGCGGGGGGTACAATGAGCAGTTCTTC
v_call: TRBV29-1; d_call: TRBD1; clone_size: -; j_call: TRBJ2-7; cdr3_aa: CSATGVLYEQYF; cdr3_nt: TGCAGCGCGACAGGGGTTCTTTACGAGCAGTACTTC
v_call: TRBV21-1; d_call: -; clone_size: -; j_call: TRBJ2-7; cdr3_aa: CASSKKGGSGAYEQYF; cdr3_nt: TGTGCCAGCAGCAAAAAGGGGGGTAGCGGGGCCTACGAGCAGTACTTC
v_call: TRBV7-8; d_call: TRBD2; clone_size: -; j_call: TRBJ2-1; cdr3_aa: CASSLRLAGGPSSYNEQFF; cdr3_nt: TGTGCCAGCAGCTTACGGCTAGCGGGGGGGCCGAGCTCCTACAATGAGCAGTTCTTC
v_call: TRBV9; d_call: TRBD1; clone_size: -; j_call: TRBJ1-2; cdr3_aa: CASSSLGTGDGYTF; cdr3_nt: TGTGCCAGCAGCTCCCTGGGGACAGGGGATGGCTACACCTTC
v_call: TRBV28; d_call: TRBD2; clone_size: -; j_call: TRBJ2-7; cdr3_aa: CASSLAGGSYEQYF; cdr3_nt: TGTGCCAGCAGTTTGGCCGGGGGGTCCTACGAGCAGTACTTC
v_call: TRBV30; d_call: -; clone_size: -; j_call: TRBJ2-7; cdr3_aa: CAWSHGGASEQYF; cdr3_nt: TGTGCCTGGAGTCACGGAGGGGCAAGCGAGCAGTACTTC
v_call: TRBV4-1; d_call: TRBD1; clone_size: -; j_call: TRBJ2-1; cdr3_aa: CASSSRTGGYNEQFF; cdr3_nt: TGCGCCAGCAGCTCCCGGACAGGGGGGTACAATGAGCAGTTCTTC
v_call: TRBV28; d_call: -; clone_size: -; j_call: TRBJ1-4; cdr3_aa: CASSGRSELGEKLFF; cdr3_nt: TGTGCCAGCAGTGGTAGAAGCGAGTTGGGTGAAAAACTGTTTTTT
v_call: TRBV6-5; d_call: TRBD2; clone_size: once; j_call: TRBJ2-1; cdr3_aa: CASSGLAGYNEQFF; cdr3_nt: TGTGCCAGCAGTGGACTAGCGGGCTACAATGAGCAGTTCTTC
v_call: TRBV15; d_call: -; clone_size: once; j_call: TRBJ2-7; cdr3_aa: CATSEGGSPYEQYF; cdr3_nt: TGTGCCACCAGCGAGGGGGGCAGCCCCTACGAGCAGTACTTC
v_call: TRBV19; d_call: -; clone_size: -; j_call: TRBJ1-5; cdr3_aa: CASSIEGYSNQPQHF; cdr3_nt: TGTGCCAGTAGTATAGAAGGGTATAGCAATCAGCCCCAGCATTTT
v_call: TRBV10-3; d_call: TRBD1; clone_size: -; j_call: TRBJ1-1; cdr3_aa: CAIRADRDTEAFF; cdr3_nt: TGTGCCATCAGAGCCGACAGGGACACTGAAGCTTTCTTT
v_call: TRBV6-5; d_call: -; clone_size: -; j_call: TRBJ2-5; cdr3_aa: CASSDTGFQETQYF; cdr3_nt: TGTGCCAGCAGTGATACAGGGTTTCAAGAGACCCAGTACTTC
v_call: TRBV7-6; d_call: TRBD2; clone_size: -; j_call: TRBJ2-3; cdr3_aa: CASSLEEEGLAETQYF; cdr3_nt: TGTGCCAGCAGCTTAGAAGAGGAGGGACTAGCGGAAACGCAGTATTTT
v_call: TRBV30; d_call: -; clone_size: -; j_call: TRBJ2-7; cdr3_aa: CAWSEGGGSYEQYF; cdr3_nt: TGTGCCTGGTCGGAGGGGGGAGGCTCCTACGAGCAGTACTTC
v_call: TRBV7-9; d_call: TRBD1; clone_size: once; j_call: TRBJ1-4; cdr3_aa: CASSPPGGGEKLFF; cdr3_nt: TGTGCCAGCAGCCCGCCGGGAGGGGGCGAAAAACTGTTTTTT
v_call: TRBV7-9; d_call: TRBD1; clone_size: -; j_call: TRBJ1-5; cdr3_aa: CASKLGQGAELDQPQHF; cdr3_nt: TGTGCCAGCAAACTGGGACAGGGGGCTGAGTTGGATCAGCCCCAGCATTTT
v_call: TRBV11-2; d_call: -; clone_size: -; j_call: TRBJ1-1; cdr3_aa: CASSLDHGAAAFF; cdr3_nt: TGTGCCAGCAGCTTAGATCACGGAGCAGCGGCTTTCTTT
v_call: TRBV6-1; d_call: TRBD1; clone_size: -; j_call: TRBJ1-1; cdr3_aa: CASSGTGLTEAFF; cdr3_nt: TGTGCCAGCAGTGGGACAGGGCTTACTGAAGCTTTCTTT
v_call: TRBV6-1; d_call: TRBD2; clone_size: -; j_call: TRBJ2-5; cdr3_aa: CASSPPPGGLETQYF; cdr3_nt: TGTGCCAGCAGTCCTCCCCCGGGAGGGCTAGAGACCCAGTACTTC
v_call: TRBV28; d_call: TRBD1; clone_size: -; j_call: TRBJ1-5; cdr3_aa: CASRGTGSNQPQHF; cdr3_nt: TGTGCCAGCAGAGGGACAGGTAGCAATCAGCCCCAGCATTTT
v_call: TRBV7-2; d_call: -; clone_size: -; j_call: TRBJ2-5; cdr3_aa: CASRWTLQETQYF; cdr3_nt: TGTGCCAGCAGATGGACCCTTCAAGAGACCCAGTACTTC
v_call: TRBV30; d_call: -; clone_size: -; j_call: TRBJ1-4; cdr3_aa: CAWSLGEKLFF; cdr3_nt: TGTGCCTGGAGTCTAGGGGAAAAACTGTTTTTT
v_call: TRBV10-2; d_call: -; clone_size: -; j_call: TRBJ1-2; cdr3_aa: CASSESGRNPYGYTF; cdr3_nt: TGCGCCAGCAGTGAGTCAGGCAGAAACCCGTATGGCTACACCTTC
v_call: TRBV4-1; d_call: -; clone_size: -; j_call: TRBJ2-7; cdr3_aa: CASSQGLGYEQYF; cdr3_nt: TGCGCCAGCAGCCAAGGATTGGGCTACGAGCAGTACTTC
v_call: TRBV30; d_call: TRBD1; clone_size: -; j_call: TRBJ1-1; cdr3_aa: CAWRLTGVGTEAFF; cdr3_nt: TGTGCCTGGAGGCTAACAGGGGTGGGCACTGAAGCTTTCTTT
v_call: TRBV4-1; d_call: -; clone_size: -; j_call: TRBJ1-1; cdr3_aa: CASSPSARGTEAFF; cdr3_nt: TGCGCCAGCAGCCCTTCGGCCCGGGGCACTGAAGCTTTCTTT
v_call: TRBV28; d_call: TRBD1; clone_size: -; j_call: TRBJ1-5; cdr3_aa: CASSKDREGNQPQHF; cdr3_nt: TGTGCCAGCAGTAAGGACAGGGAAGGCAATCAGCCCCAGCATTTT
v_call: TRBV10-1; d_call: -; clone_size: -; j_call: TRBJ1-2; cdr3_aa: CASSESTDTLDGYTF; cdr3_nt: TGCGCCAGCAGTGAGTCAACAGATACTTTAGATGGCTACACCTTC
v_call: TRBV11-3; d_call: -; clone_size: -; j_call: TRBJ2-1; cdr3_aa: CASSFGGSGNEQFF; cdr3_nt: TGTGCCAGCAGCTTCGGGGGTTCTGGCAATGAGCAGTTCTTC
v_call: TRBV7-9; d_call: -; clone_size: once; j_call: TRBJ2-5; cdr3_aa: CASSSTTETQYF; cdr3_nt: TGTGCCAGCAGCTCCACCACCGAGACCCAGTACTTC
v_call: TRBV7-9; d_call: -; clone_size: -; j_call: TRBJ1-2; cdr3_aa: CASSSDRDYGYTF; cdr3_nt: TGTGCCAGCAGCTCGGACAGAGACTATGGCTACACCTTC
v_call: TRBV9; d_call: -; clone_size: -; j_call: TRBJ2-5; cdr3_aa: CASSPRLQVETQYF; cdr3_nt: TGTGCCAGCAGCCCTCGATTGCAGGTAGAGACCCAGTACTTC
v_call: TRBV28; d_call: TRBD1; clone_size: -; j_call: TRBJ2-3; cdr3_aa: CASSFYRGLTDTQYF; cdr3_nt: TGTGCCAGCAGTTTCTACAGGGGGCTTACAGATACGCAGTATTTT
v_call: TRBV5-1; d_call: -; clone_size: -; j_call: TRBJ2-7; cdr3_aa: CASSFGGAGYEQYF; cdr3_nt: TGCGCCAGCAGCTTCGGGGGCGCGGGATACGAGCAGTACTTC
v_call: TRBV13; d_call: -; clone_size: -; j_call: TRBJ1-6; cdr3_aa: CASSPDGADNSPLHF; cdr3_nt: TGTGCCAGCAGCCCCGACGGGGCCGACAATTCACCCCTCCACTTT
v_call: TRBV4-1; d_call: -; clone_size: -; j_call: TRBJ1-1; cdr3_aa: CASSQITNMNTEAFF; cdr3_nt: TGCGCCAGCAGCCAGATTACAAATATGAACACTGAAGCTTTCTTT
v_call: TRBV15; d_call: -; clone_size: -; j_call: TRBJ2-7; cdr3_aa: CATSRDRASPYEQYF; cdr3_nt: TGTGCCACCAGCAGAGATCGAGCTAGCCCCTACGAGCAGTACTTC
v_call: TRBV4-3; d_call: TRBD1; clone_size: once; j_call: TRBJ2-1; cdr3_aa: CASSQGTGVRAGLYNEQFF; cdr3_nt: TGCGCCAGCAGCCAGGGGACAGGGGTAAGAGCGGGTTTATACAATGAGCAGTTCTTC
v_call: TRBV9; d_call: TRBD2; clone_size: -; j_call: TRBJ2-1; cdr3_aa: CASSPGLAGGPAYNEQFF; cdr3_nt: TGTGCCAGCAGCCCGGGACTAGCGGGAGGGCCTGCCTACAATGAGCAGTTCTTC
v_call: TRBV6-5; d_call: -; clone_size: -; j_call: TRBJ1-1; cdr3_aa: CASSSPGGRMNTEAFF; cdr3_nt: TGTGCCAGCAGTTCGCCGGGGGGGAGGATGAACACTGAAGCTTTCTTT
v_call: TRBV7-9; d_call: -; clone_size: -; j_call: TRBJ2-2; cdr3_aa: CASSLGTTPNTGELFF; cdr3_nt: TGTGCCAGCAGCTTAGGAACTACCCCCAACACCGGGGAGCTGTTTTTT
v_call: TRBV6-1; d_call: TRBD1; clone_size: once; j_call: TRBJ2-7; cdr3_aa: CASSEGQGAYEQYF; cdr3_nt: TGTGCCAGCAGCGAAGGACAGGGGGCGTACGAGCAGTACTTC
v_call: TRBV19; d_call: -; clone_size: -; j_call: TRBJ1-4; cdr3_aa: CASSIEAGINEKLFF; cdr3_nt: TGTGCCAGTAGTATAGAAGCCGGGATTAATGAAAAACTGTTTTTT
v_call: TRBV7-9; d_call: -; clone_size: -; j_call: TRBJ2-7; cdr3_aa: CASSFQEASYEQYF; cdr3_nt: TGTGCCAGCAGCTTTCAGGAAGCCTCCTACGAGCAGTACTTC
v_call: TRBV5-6; d_call: -; clone_size: -; j_call: TRBJ2-7; cdr3_aa: CASSGAVGVGEQYF; cdr3_nt: TGTGCCAGCAGCGGGGCTGTTGGGGTCGGGGAGCAGTACTTC
v_call: TRBV27; d_call: -; clone_size: -; j_call: TRBJ1-2; cdr3_aa: CASRVLQGNYGYTF; cdr3_nt: TGTGCCAGCAGGGTACTCCAGGGGAACTATGGCTACACCTTC
v_call: TRBV27; d_call: TRBD2; clone_size: -; j_call: TRBJ2-1; cdr3_aa: CASSLSTGTKYNEQFF; cdr3_nt: TGTGCCAGCAGTTTATCGACCGGGACTAAATACAATGAGCAGTTCTTC
v_call: TRBV6-1; d_call: -; clone_size: -; j_call: TRBJ2-7; cdr3_aa: CASSELDRSYEQYF; cdr3_nt: TGTGCCAGCAGTGAATTGGACCGGTCCTACGAGCAGTACTTC
v_call: TRBV7-8; d_call: TRBD1; clone_size: -; j_call: TRBJ2-7; cdr3_aa: CASSLDPGQGYEQYF; cdr3_nt: TGTGCCAGCAGCTTAGATCCGGGACAGGGTTACGAGCAGTACTTC
v_call: TRBV11-2; d_call: TRBD2; clone_size: -; j_call: TRBJ2-7; cdr3_aa: CASSLLAGGEQYF; cdr3_nt: TGTGCCAGCAGCTTGCTAGCGGGGGGCGAGCAGTACTTC